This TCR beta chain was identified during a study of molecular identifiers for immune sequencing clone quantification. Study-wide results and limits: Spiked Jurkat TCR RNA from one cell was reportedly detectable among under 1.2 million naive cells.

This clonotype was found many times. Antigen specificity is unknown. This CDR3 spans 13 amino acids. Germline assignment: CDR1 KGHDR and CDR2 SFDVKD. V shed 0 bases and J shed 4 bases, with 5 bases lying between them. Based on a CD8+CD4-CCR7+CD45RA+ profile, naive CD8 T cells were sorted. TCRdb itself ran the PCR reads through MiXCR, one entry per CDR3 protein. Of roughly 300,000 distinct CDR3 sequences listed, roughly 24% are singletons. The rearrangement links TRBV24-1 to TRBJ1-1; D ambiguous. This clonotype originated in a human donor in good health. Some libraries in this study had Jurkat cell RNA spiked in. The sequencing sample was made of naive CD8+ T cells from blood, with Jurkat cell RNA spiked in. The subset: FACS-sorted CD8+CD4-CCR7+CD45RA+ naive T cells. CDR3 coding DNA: TGTGCCACCAGTGATTTGGTGGGCACTGAAGCTTTCTTT. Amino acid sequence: CATSDLVGTEAFF.